This T cell receptor beta chain was identified during a study of blood T cell repertoires in COVID-19. Study-level information: The analysed material was cDNA or gDNA that came from T cells, B-cell-depleted T cells, or PBMCs.

The length of the CDR3 is 13 residues. The J segment lost 5 bases and the V segment lost 5 bases, leaving 3 bases of the junction unmatched. The germline V gene encodes CDR1 SGHVS and CDR2 FQNEAQ. This clone was seen only once. The protocol was immunoSEQ multiplex PCR, while the TCRdb copy is restricted to in-frame clones and leaves out a portion. This table holds some 220,000 clones, around 86% found once. The rearrangement uses TRBV7-8 and TRBJ1-1; 9 bases fit TRBD1. The TCR sequence derives from a woman in her sixties or seventies with COVID-19, enrolled during active disease. Sample: peripheral blood. The CDR3 spells CASSIDRGTEAFF. As DNA, the CDR3 is TGTGCCAGCAGCATAGACAGGGGGACTGAAGCTTTCTTT.